Listed here is a single T cell receptor (beta chain). The sample belongs to a study of blood T cell repertoires in COVID-19. The wider study: Acute-phase and convalescent COVID-19 samples originated in the United States, Italy and Spain. T cells, B-cell-depleted T cells, or PBMCs provided the cDNA or gDNA that served as material.

In the source study's methods: By means of reference gene primer amplification, nucleated cell counts were estimated. The assay was immunoSEQ multiplex PCR, and TCRdb's table has in-frame clones only and misses some. V, J and clone size are those of that table, while D and trimming were read from the DNA. The sample has about 91,000 clones, about three quarters seen once. Material for sequencing was peripheral blood. The sequence derives from a man between 65 and 85 years old with acute or convalescent COVID-19.

CDR3 coding DNA: TGTGCCAGCAGCACTGGAGGGGCGAACACCGGGGAGCTGTTTTTT. Amino acids: CASSTGGANTGELFF. The chain combines TRBV4-2 with TRBJ2-2; perhaps TRBD2 as D (6 bases). The length of the CDR3 is 15 residues. Trimming left V 5 bases short and J 0 bases short, with 10 bases between. In germline, CDR1 is LGHNA, CDR2 YNFKEQ.